This TCR beta chain was captured by sequencing in a study of blood T cell repertoires in COVID-19. In the study overall: The United States, Italy and Spain provided the acute and convalescent COVID-19 samples. Sample material is recorded as cDNA or gDNA derived from T cells, B-cell-depleted T cells, or PBMCs.

The CDR3 totals 15 residues. CDR1 is MNHNS and CDR2 is SASEGT in the germline V gene. Trimming stripped 1 base from V and 11 bases from J, with 17 bases between. This clone was found once. In the source study's methods: Amplified reference gene primers provided the basis for estimating nucleated cell counts. TCRdb's table, derived via immunoSEQ multiplex PCR, lists solely in-frame clones and lacks some. The V and J calls and clone size are taken from that table; D and trimming were inferred from the DNA. Here the sample spans around 100,000 clones, roughly 87% being singletons. The sequenced material came from peripheral blood. The chain joins TRBV6-1 to TRBJ1-4; D might be TRBD1 (5 bases). The receptor was isolated from a man in his thirties or forties in a cohort sampled during active COVID-19. The CDR3 bases are TGTGCCAGCAGTGAAGATCGTGCCAGGGTGGGGAAACTGTTTTTT. Protein: CASSEDRARVGKLFF.